Described below is a single T cell receptor beta chain sequence and its context. The antigen is not known. CDR1 is ENHRY, CDR2 SYGVKD, per germline. The CDR3 is 13 amino acids. J was trimmed by 1 base and V by 11 bases; bases with no gene match: 6. In the PCR, 60 Vbeta and 13 Jbeta primers were used. The method was immunoSEQ multiplex PCR; TCRdb's version includes in-frame clones alone and lacks a portion of them. The sample has approximately 110,000 clones; roughly 74% are singletons. The sample is drawn from a study of cytomegalovirus exposure and HLA in healthy donors. Study results and caveats: Whilst most TCR sequences proved rare, a subset of public TCRs occurred across many donors. It was reported in a later analysis that an Asian-associated ancestry cluster showed fewer N-insertions than the approximately 670-donor mean. Reportedly, cytomegalovirus status was diagnosed with high sensitivity and specificity.

The material sequenced was PBMCs. The receptor's source is a woman between 45 and 65 years old in good health and CMV-seropositive. This chain links TRBV10-3 with TRBJ2-5; 8 nucleotides line up with TRBD1. The CDR3 is CASWTGLQETQYF. DNA for the CDR3: TGTGCCTCTTGGACAGGGCTCCAAGAGACCCAGTACTTC.